A selection of T cell receptor beta chains follows, all from one sample in a study of cytomegalovirus exposure and HLA in healthy donors. The protocol was immunoSEQ multiplex PCR, while the TCRdb copy is restricted to in-frame clones and leaves out a portion. The sample gives over 110,000 clones, around 80% of which show up once; around 9.1% is in the top ten. The sample consisted of PBMCs. These receptors came from a woman aged 45 to 65 in good health and CMV-seropositive. Both conserved end residues are part of each CDR3. Each record gives: J gene, clone size, D gene, V gene, CDR3 DNA, CDR3 protein. D genes are given only for firm matches. For some rows the clone size is stated as once, few or many, or as a class when expanded; others skip it.

TRBJ2-7 | . | TRBD1 | TRBV6-6 | TGTGCCAGCAGCGCACAGGGGGAAGAGCAGTACTTC | CASSAQGEEQYF
TRBJ1-1 | . | TRBD1 | TRBV11-1 | TGTGCCAGCAGCGTTCAGGGGGCGCGGGGAACTGAAGCTTTCTTT | CASSVQGARGTEAFF
TRBJ1-5 | . | . | TRBV28 | TGTGCCAGCGTTTTAAGGGGTTCCAATCAGCCCCAGCATTTT | CASVLRGSNQPQHF
TRBJ2-4 | few | TRBD2 | TRBV5-6 | TGTGCCAGCAGCCTGGGAGGGAACATTCAGTACTTC | CASSLGGNIQYF
TRBJ2-6 | . | . | TRBV15 | TGTGCCACCAGCAGAGGACAGCCGTCCTCTGGGGCCAACGTCCTGACTTTC | CATSRGQPSSGANVLTF
TRBJ2-5 | . | . | TRBV28 | TGTGCCAGCAGTTTAATTACTGGCCAAGAGACCCAGTACTTC | CASSLITGQETQYF
TRBJ1-4 | . | TRBD1 | TRBV18 | TGTGCCAGCTCATCGACGACAGGGGGGAGTGAAAAACTGTTTTTT | CASSSTTGGSEKLFF
TRBJ1-1 | . | . | TRBV6-6 | TGTGCCAGCAGTTATCTGGCAGGGGAAACTGAAGCTTTCTTT | CASSYLAGETEAFF
TRBJ2-2 | once | TRBD2 | TRBV4-2 | TGTGCCAGCAGCCAGGAGCGGGGGGGCTACACCGGGGAGCTGTTTTTT | CASSQERGGYTGELFF
TRBJ1-1 | . | . | TRBV9 | TGTGCCAGCAGCCCTAGGGGAGGAGACTACACTGAAGCTTTCTTT | CASSPRGGDYTEAFF
TRBJ1-2 | . | . | TRBV6-5 | TGTGCCAGCAGTTACTCGCAGGGGAGCTATGGCTACACCTTC | CASSYSQGSYGYTF
TRBJ2-3 | . | TRBD1 | TRBV4-1 | TGCGCCAGCAGCCAAGACGGGACAGTCACAGATACGCAGTATTTT | CASSQDGTVTDTQYF
TRBJ1-2 | . | . | TRBV14 | TGTGCCAGCAGCCCCCGCGGGAGTTATGACTACACCTTC | CASSPRGSYDYTF
TRBJ2-1 | . | . | TRBV9 | TGTGCCAGCAGCGTAGGAGCTAGCATCGCGGATGAGCAGTTCTTC | CASSVGASIADEQFF
TRBJ2-2 | few | TRBD2 | TRBV11-2 | TGTGCCAGCAGCTTGTATGTAGCGGGGGGGAAAGGCACCGGGGAGCTGTTTTTT | CASSLYVAGGKGTGELFF
TRBJ1-2 | . | . | TRBV7-9 | TGTGCCAGCAGCTTTATCGACTATGGCTACACCTTC | CASSFIDYGYTF
TRBJ1-6 | once | TRBD1 | TRBV4-1 | TGCGCCAGCAGCCCGCTAGGGGGCAAATCACCCCTCCACTTT | CASSPLGGKSPLHF
TRBJ2-1 | . | . | TRBV2 | TGTGCCAGCGCTCAGGTTATCGAGCAGTTCTTC | CASAQVIEQFF
TRBJ2-1 | once | . | TRBV15 | TGTGCCACCAGCACAACCCCCAGGGTAGGGTACAATGAGCAGTTCTTC | CATSTTPRVGYNEQFF
TRBJ2-2 | . | . | TRBV9 | TGTGCCAGCAGCGTTAGCGGACACAGCCTCTTGAACACCGGGGAGCTGTTTTTT | CASSVSGHSLLNTGELFF
TRBJ1-1 | . | . | TRBV7-3 | TGTGCCAGCAGCTTAACCCTGGCATCTGAAGCTTTCTTT | CASSLTLASEAFF
TRBJ2-3 | once | . | TRBV9 | TGTGCCAGCAGCGACGGGACCCGTGGGGGGGATACGCAGTATTTT | CASSDGTRGGDTQYF
TRBJ1-4 | . | TRBD1 | TRBV10-3 | TGTGCCATCAGTGAGTCTAGAAAGGGACAGGGGCAAGAAAAACTGTTTTTT | CAISESRKGQGQEKLFF
TRBJ1-5 | . | . | TRBV28 | TGTGCCAGCAGTCGGGGGGAGGGCAATCAGCCCCAGCATTTT | CASSRGEGNQPQHF
TRBJ2-1 | . | TRBD2 | TRBV5-4 | TGTGCCAGCAGCTTGGGGGGACTAGCGGGGACAGGAGAGCAGTTCTTC | CASSLGGLAGTGEQFF
TRBJ2-7 | . | . | TRBV29-1 | TGCAGCGTTGAACAGGGGGGAGGCGAGCAGTACTTC | CSVEQGGGEQYF
TRBJ1-1 | few | TRBD1 | TRBV29-1 | TGCAGCGTTGAAGATCCCGGACAGGGGCTTGGGGCTTTCTTT | CSVEDPGQGLGAFF
TRBJ1-4 | . | . | TRBV29-1 | TGCAGCGTTGGGTCCCCGATCGGGGGGACCACCGAAAAACTGTTTTTT | CSVGSPIGGTTEKLFF
TRBJ1-4 | . | . | TRBV7-3 | TGTGCCAGCAGCACCGGGGGTCAGGAAAAACTGTTTTTT | CASSTGGQEKLFF
TRBJ1-3 | . | . | TRBV4-2 | TGTGCCAGCAGCCAAGAGCAGGGCTCTGGAAACACCATATATTTT | CASSQEQGSGNTIYF
TRBJ1-1 | . | . | TRBV6-1 | TGTGCCAGCAGGGTGACAGATCAGAACACTGAAGCTTTCTTT | CASRVTDQNTEAFF
TRBJ1-5 | . | TRBD1 | TRBV4-1 | TGCGCCAGCAGCCGCGAGGGGACAGGTAGCTGGAGTGATCAGCCCCAGCATTTT | CASSREGTGSWSDQPQHF
TRBJ2-3 | once | TRBD1 | TRBV4-3 | TGCGCCAGCAGTGGGGACAGTAATACGCAGTATTTT | CASSGDSNTQYF
TRBJ2-7 | . | . | TRBV30 | TGTGCCTGGAGTGTATCCTTATACTACGAGCAGTACTTC | CAWSVSLYYEQYF
TRBJ1-4 | . | . | TRBV6-5 | TGTGCCAGCAGGCCCTCTGACAGAAATGAAAAACTGTTTTTT | CASRPSDRNEKLFF
TRBJ2-7 | . | . | TRBV11-3 | TGTGCCAGCAGCTACCGCGGGGCCCTAGGGGAGCAGTACTTC | CASSYRGALGEQYF
TRBJ1-1 | . | . | TRBV11-1 | TGTGCCAGCAGCCCAGAAGACAGATGGGTCACTGAAGCTTTCTTT | CASSPEDRWVTEAFF
TRBJ1-2 | . | . | TRBV19 | TGTGCCAGTGAAGGCAGGGGATACTATGGCTACACCTTC | CASEGRGYYGYTF
TRBJ1-5 | . | TRBD1 | TRBV7-9 | TGTGCCAGCAGCTATACAGGGGTCTCGGAGCAGCCCCAGCATTTT | CASSYTGVSEQPQHF
TRBJ1-5 | . | . | TRBV19 | TGTGCCAGTAGTGGCGGGACTCTTACCAGGCAGCCCCAGCATTTT | CASSGGTLTRQPQHF
TRBJ1-1 | . | . | TRBV11-2 | TGTGCCAGCAGCAAACAAAGGAACACTGAAGCTTTCTTT | CASSKQRNTEAFF
TRBJ2-3 | . | . | TRBV11-2 | TGTGCCAGCAGCTTGGATAGGGGGGATACGCAGTATTTT | CASSLDRGDTQYF